This TCR beta chain was profiled in a study of immune evolution from preneoplasia to lung adenocarcinoma. About the study: HLA loss of heterozygosity: under 7.5% AIS, around 16% MIA, over 30% ADC, none AAH.

Two lung cancer pathologists independently confirmed each histologic diagnosis. Study observations and caveats: Normal lung had highest clonality; later lesions appeared denser, more diverse. Top clone frequencies peaked in normal lung, apparently declining through invasive adenocarcinoma.

This CDR3 region has 15 residues. V was cut by 1 base and J by 7 bases, with 14 bases left in between. The germline gives CDR1 SGHKS, CDR2 YYEKEE (reference sequence). TCRdb's copy holds only in-frame clones and misses some; the assay was immunoSEQ multiplex PCR. Among around 6,200 clones listed, around four fifths were seen once. Comments on this clone: Its antigen is still unknown.

This TCR was sampled from a person between 45 and 75 years old with lung adenocarcinoma. The chain uses TRBV5-5 and TRBJ1-4; weak D call: TRBD1 (5 bases). Sequencing used FFPE minimally invasive lung adenocarcinoma tissue. The CDR3 spells CASSLRAGDREKLFF. Written as DNA, the CDR3 is TGTGCCAGCAGCTTGAGGGCGGGGGATCGTGAAAAACTGTTTTTT. Together with reference TRBV5-5 and TRBJ1-4, the CDR3 gives the full variable domain: DAGVTQSPTHLIKTRGQQVTLRCSPISGHKSVSWYQQVLGQGPQFIFQYYEKEERGRGNFPDRFSARQFPNYSSELNVNALLLGDSALYLCASSLRAGDREKLFFGSGTQLSVL.